Listed below are T cell receptor beta chains from one sample, sequenced in a study of T-cell memory formation after mild COVID-19. TCRdb recomputed calls from the 5' RACE reads with MiXCR, one row per CDR3 protein. The sample shows 120,000 to 150,000 distinct CDR3 sequences, over 6% of them seen only once. The source material was PBMCs or a T cell subset sorted from them (not recorded which). The receptor set was obtained from an adult woman who had mild COVID-19 (a few samples of this study predate the infection). Cell type and time point are not known. CDR3s include the opening cysteine and the closing phenylalanine or tryptophan. The D gene is left open where the match is weak. Expanded clones get a size class; other rows say once, few or many, or leave the size out.

J: TRBJ1-2
size: many
D: NA
V: TRBV7-9
CDR3: CASSLEGNYGYTF
DNA: TGTGCCAGCAGCTTAGAAGGGAACTATGGCTACACCTTC

J: TRBJ2-1
size: many
D: NA
V: TRBV6-1
CDR3: CASTKGPDNEQFF
DNA: TGTGCCAGCACTAAGGGGCCGGACAATGAGCAGTTCTTC

J: TRBJ2-3
size: NA
D: NA
V: TRBV5-5
CDR3: CASSLAPGVGTDTQYF
DNA: TGTGCCAGCAGCTTAGCGCCGGGAGTCGGCACAGATACGCAGTATTTT

J: TRBJ2-7
size: NA
D: NA
V: TRBV20-1
CDR3: CSAAPVSGGEQYF
DNA: TGCAGTGCGGCCCCTGTTTCTGGGGGCGAGCAGTACTTC

J: TRBJ1-1
size: few
D: NA
V: TRBV3-1
CDR3: CASSQDVASEAFF
DNA: TGTGCCAGCAGCCAAGATGTGGCAAGCGAAGCTTTCTTT

J: TRBJ2-1
size: NA
D: TRBD2
V: TRBV5-1
CDR3: CASSLAGWGGNNEQFF
DNA: TGCGCCAGCAGCTTGGCCGGATGGGGGGGAAACAATGAGCAGTTCTTC

J: TRBJ2-2
size: many
D: TRBD1
V: TRBV29-1
CDR3: CSVEGGTGRTGELFF
DNA: TGCAGCGTTGAAGGCGGGACAGGGAGAACCGGGGAGCTGTTTTTT

J: TRBJ1-6
size: many
D: NA
V: TRBV5-1
CDR3: CASSLDFQTNSPLHF
DNA: TGCGCCAGCAGCTTGGACTTCCAGACCAATTCACCCCTCCACTTT

J: TRBJ2-7
size: NA
D: NA
V: TRBV7-9
CDR3: CASSLVVSAWHYF
DNA: TGTGCCAGCAGCTTAGTGGTCAGCGCGTGGCATTACTTC

J: TRBJ1-1
size: few
D: NA
V: TRBV11-2
CDR3: CASSFRGAGGDTEAFF
DNA: TGTGCCAGCAGCTTTAGGGGGGCCGGAGGGGACACTGAAGCTTTCTTT

J: TRBJ1-4
size: few
D: TRBD1
V: TRBV19
CDR3: CASRPDRGLSEKLFF
DNA: TGTGCCAGTAGGCCGGACAGGGGGTTAAGTGAAAAACTGTTTTTT

J: TRBJ2-7
size: many
D: TRBD2
V: TRBV10-3
CDR3: CATQLATSGGTRPQQYF
DNA: TGTGCCACCCAGCTTGCGACTAGCGGGGGGACCCGACCCCAGCAGTACTTC

J: TRBJ2-3
size: few
D: NA
V: TRBV7-2
CDR3: CASSLFSDTQYF
DNA: TGTGCCAGCAGCTTATTTTCAGATACGCAGTATTTT

J: TRBJ2-3
size: few
D: NA
V: TRBV7-8
CDR3: CASMDQRGVITQYF
DNA: TGTGCCAGCATGGACCAAAGGGGGGTCATTACGCAGTATTTT

J: TRBJ2-1
size: many
D: TRBD2
V: TRBV5-1
CDR3: CASGTSGSSYNEQFF
DNA: TGCGCCAGCGGGACTAGCGGGAGTTCCTACAATGAGCAGTTCTTC

J: TRBJ1-1
size: NA
D: TRBD1
V: TRBV5-4
CDR3: CASSLAGGQKAFF
DNA: TGTGCCAGCAGCTTGGCAGGGGGACAGAAGGCTTTCTTT

J: TRBJ2-1
size: many
D: TRBD2
V: TRBV20-1
CDR3: CSAPGLAGANEQFF
DNA: TGCAGTGCCCCAGGACTAGCGGGAGCCAATGAGCAGTTCTTC

J: TRBJ1-1
size: many
D: NA
V: TRBV7-9
CDR3: CASSLPGDTEAFF
DNA: TGTGCCAGCAGCTTGCCGGGGGACACTGAAGCTTTCTTT

J: TRBJ2-7
size: NA
D: NA
V: TRBV5-5
CDR3: CASSFRSGSGWAYEQYF
DNA: TGTGCCAGCAGCTTCCGGTCGGGATCGGGGTGGGCATACGAGCAGTACTTC

J: TRBJ2-7
size: NA
D: NA
V: TRBV18
CDR3: CASSEGTASYEQYF
DNA: TGTGCCAGCTCAGAGGGGACCGCTTCCTACGAGCAGTACTTC

J: TRBJ1-1
size: few
D: TRBD1
V: TRBV5-1
CDR3: CASSLDGQVLSETEAFF
DNA: TGCGCCAGCAGCTTGGACGGACAGGTTTTATCCGAAACTGAAGCTTTCTTT

J: TRBJ1-1
size: once
D: NA
V: TRBV9
CDR3: CASSPGSNTEALF
DNA: TGTGCCAGCAGCCCTGGGTCGAACACTGAAGCTTTATTT

J: TRBJ2-7
size: NA
D: TRBD1
V: TRBV15
CDR3: CATSQPPGQSRYEQYF
DNA: TGTGCCACCAGCCAACCTCCGGGACAGTCACGGTACGAGCAGTACTTC

J: TRBJ2-7
size: many
D: NA
V: TRBV29-1
CDR3: CSVRRGGYEQYF
DNA: TGCAGCGTTCGCAGGGGGGGCTACGAGCAGTACTTC